One sample yielded the 5 T cell receptor beta chains listed below, sequenced in a study of cytomegalovirus exposure and HLA in healthy donors. It was with 60 Vbeta and 13 Jbeta primers that the PCR ran. Sequencing used immunoSEQ multiplex PCR; TCRdb keeps in-frame clones, though not all of them. The sample holds about 150,000 clones. What was sequenced was PBMCs. The source is a woman aged 50 to 60 in good health and CMV-seronegative.

The V call is TRBV7-6, the J call TRBJ1-1; 7 nucleotides agree with TRBD1. V was pared by 4 bases and J by 0 bases, with 2 bases of the junction left unmatched. The CDR3 sequence is 14 residues long. Germline assignment: CDR1 SGHVS and CDR2 FNYEAQ. This chain's CDR3 is CASSSTGLNTEAFF. CDR3 coding DNA: TGTGCCAGCAGCTCGACAGGGTTGAACACTGAAGCTTTCTTT.

The genes are TRBV6-5 and TRBJ1-2; 7 bases map to TRBD1. The germline V gene encodes CDR1 MNHEY and CDR2 SVGAGI. CDR3 length: 13 residues. With V trimmed by 6 bases and J by 3 bases, 4 bases remained unmatched. The CDR3 spells CASSRQGDYGYTF. In DNA form, the CDR3 reads TGTGCCAGCAGCCGACAGGGTGACTATGGCTACACCTTC.

J is TRBJ2-5 and V is TRBV5-4; the match to TRBD2 covers 8 bases. V was pared by 6 bases and J by 3 bases, with 7 bases of the junction left unmatched. This CDR3 spans 14 amino acids. Germline V gives CDR1 SGHNT, CDR2 YYREEE (reference sequence). The CDR3 protein is CASTHSGVEETQYF. In DNA, the CDR3 is TGTGCCAGCACCCATAGCGGGGTAGAAGAGACCCAGTACTTC.

Remarks on this clone: One end of the junction does not line up with germline, which may come from a read error. The rearrangement joins TRBV29-1 to TRBJ2-7; 7 nucleotides line up with TRBD1. The CDR3 totals 13 residues. Per the germline V gene, CDR1 is SQVTM and CDR2 is ANQGSEA. The CDR3 DNA is TGCAGCGTTTCCCGGACAGGCTCCCACGAGCAGTACTTC. The encoded protein is CSVSRTGSHEQYF.

The gene calls are TRBV19 and TRBJ1-1; 9 nucleotides line up with TRBD1. The V gene end was trimmed by 6 bases and the J gene end by 4 bases; junction bases not matched to a gene: 12. This CDR3 is 16 amino acids long. Germline CDR1 LNHDA, CDR2 SQIVND (reference sequence). This chain's CDR3 is CASRQTGGAGGTEAFF. The CDR3 region has the DNA TGTGCCAGTAGGCAAACAGGGGGCGCGGGGGGCACTGAAGCTTTCTTT.